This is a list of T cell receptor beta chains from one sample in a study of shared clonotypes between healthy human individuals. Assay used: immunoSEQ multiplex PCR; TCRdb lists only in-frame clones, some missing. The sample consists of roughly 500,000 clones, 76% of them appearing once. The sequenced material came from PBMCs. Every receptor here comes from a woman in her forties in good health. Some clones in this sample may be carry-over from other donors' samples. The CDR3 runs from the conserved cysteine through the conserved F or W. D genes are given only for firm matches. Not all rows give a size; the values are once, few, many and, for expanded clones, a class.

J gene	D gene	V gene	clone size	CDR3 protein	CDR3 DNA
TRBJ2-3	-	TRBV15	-	CATSRDWAATDTQYF	TGTGCCACCAGCAGAGACTGGGCAGCAACAGATACGCAGTATTTT
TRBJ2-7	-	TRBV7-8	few	CASSMSSYEQYF	TGTGCCAGCAGCATGAGCTCCTACGAGCAGTACTTC
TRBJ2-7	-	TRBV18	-	CASSPNRYEQYF	TGTGCCAGCTCACCAAACCGCTACGAGCAGTACTTC
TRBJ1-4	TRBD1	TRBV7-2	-	CASSSQGAMTNEKLFF	TGTGCCAGCAGCTCACAGGGGGCGATGACTAATGAAAAACTGTTTTTT
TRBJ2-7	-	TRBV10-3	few	CAISGGLGRDYEQYF	TGTGCCATCAGTGGGGGACTGGGGAGAGATTACGAGCAGTACTTC
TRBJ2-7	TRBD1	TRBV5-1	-	CASSWGQGSPSYEQYF	TGCGCCAGCAGCTGGGGACAGGGTTCCCCCTCCTACGAGCAGTACTTC
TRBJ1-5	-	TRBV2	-	CASSEDKLSNQPQHF	TGTGCCAGCAGTGAGGACAAGCTTAGCAATCAGCCCCAGCATTTT
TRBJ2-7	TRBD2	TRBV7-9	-	CASSFLAGDEQYF	TGTGCCAGCAGCTTCCTAGCGGGGGACGAGCAGTACTTC
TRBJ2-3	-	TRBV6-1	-	CASSVRGGTDTQYF	TGTGCCAGCAGTGTCAGGGGAGGGACAGATACGCAGTATTTT
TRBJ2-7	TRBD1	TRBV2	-	CATTQGGSYEQYF	TGTGCCACCACACAGGGGGGATCCTACGAGCAGTACTTC
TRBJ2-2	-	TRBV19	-	CASSIAGPNTGELFF	TGTGCCAGTAGTATAGCGGGGCCGAACACCGGGGAGCTGTTTTTT
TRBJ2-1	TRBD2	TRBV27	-	CASRIAGVTYNEQFF	TGTGCCAGCAGAATAGCGGGAGTAACGTACAATGAGCAGTTCTTC
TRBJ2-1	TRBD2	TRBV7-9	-	CASSLGLAGLYNEQFF	TGTGCCAGCAGCTTAGGGCTAGCGGGACTATACAATGAGCAGTTCTTC
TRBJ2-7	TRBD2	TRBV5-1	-	CASSPGLAGGVRSYEQYF	TGCGCCAGCAGCCCAGGACTAGCGGGAGGCGTAAGGAGCTACGAGCAGTACTTC
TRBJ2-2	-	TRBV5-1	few	CASMSDGGTGELFF	TGCGCCAGCATGTCGGACGGCGGGACCGGGGAGCTGTTTTTT
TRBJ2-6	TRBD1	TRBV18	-	CASSPGTGSSGANVLTF	TGTGCCAGCTCGCCCGGGACAGGAAGCTCTGGGGCCAACGTCCTGACTTTC
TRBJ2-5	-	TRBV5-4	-	CASSFGSAETQYF	TGTGCCAGCAGCTTTGGGTCTGCAGAGACCCAGTACTTC
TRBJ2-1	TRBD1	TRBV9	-	CASGTGTGTYNEQFF	TGTGCCAGTGGGACCGGGACAGGGACGTACAATGAGCAGTTCTTC
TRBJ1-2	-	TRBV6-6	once	CASSNKLGGYTF	TGTGCCAGCAGTAATAAACTCGGGGGCTACACCTTC
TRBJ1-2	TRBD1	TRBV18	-	CASSPGTAGDGYTF	TGTGCCAGCTCACCCGGGACAGCCGGGGATGGCTACACCTTC
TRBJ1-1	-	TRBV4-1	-	CASSPDPDRWLAFF	TGCGCCAGCAGCCCCGACCCCGACAGGTGGTTAGCTTTCTTT
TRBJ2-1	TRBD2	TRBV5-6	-	CASSTGLAGERGVF	TGTGCCAGCAGCACGGGACTAGCGGGAGAAAGAGGGGTCTTC
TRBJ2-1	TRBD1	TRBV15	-	CATSSGGSYNEQFF	TGTGCCACCAGCTCAGGGGGATCCTACAATGAGCAGTTCTTC
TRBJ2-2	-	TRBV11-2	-	CASSPNGAGRFGELFF	TGTGCCAGCAGCCCCAATGGGGCGGGAAGGTTCGGGGAGCTGTTTTTT
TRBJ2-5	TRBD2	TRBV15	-	CATSRDRASGAQETQYF	TGTGCCACCAGCAGAGATCGAGCTAGCGGAGCGCAAGAGACCCAGTACTTC
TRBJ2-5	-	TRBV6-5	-	CASSYLVQGNPQYF	TGTGCCAGCAGTTACTTAGTACAGGGAAACCCCCAGTACTTC
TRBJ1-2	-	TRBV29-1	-	CSVEGNTYGYTF	TGCAGCGTCGAAGGCAACACCTATGGCTACACCTTC
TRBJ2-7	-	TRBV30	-	CAWSVLPYEQYF	TGTGCCTGGAGTGTACTTCCGTACGAGCAGTACTTC
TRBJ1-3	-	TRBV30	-	CAWSVRGLSGNTIYF	TGTGCCTGGAGTGTACGGGGTCTCTCTGGAAACACCATATATTTT
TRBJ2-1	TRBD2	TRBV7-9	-	CASSYGTSGNEQFF	TGTGCCAGCAGCTACGGGACTAGCGGCAATGAGCAGTTCTTC
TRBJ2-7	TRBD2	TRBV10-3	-	CAMGGSPYEQYF	TGTGCCATGGGAGGGAGCCCCTACGAGCAGTACTTC
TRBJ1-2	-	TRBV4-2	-	CASSQDRGGRIGYTF	TGTGCCAGCAGCCAAGATAGGGGAGGGAGGATTGGCTACACCTTC
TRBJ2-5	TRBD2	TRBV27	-	CASSSRLAGETQYF	TGTGCCAGCAGTTCAAGACTAGCAGGAGAGACCCAGTACTTC
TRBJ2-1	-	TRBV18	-	CASSPDSREQFF	TGTGCCAGCTCGCCTGACAGTCGTGAGCAGTTCTTC
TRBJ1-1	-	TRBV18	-	CASSRDKNTEAFF	TGTGCCAGCTCGCGGGACAAGAACACTGAAGCTTTCTTT
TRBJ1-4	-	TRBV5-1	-	CASFPEGRANEKLFF	TGCGCCAGCTTCCCGGAGGGGCGAGCTAATGAAAAACTGTTTTTT
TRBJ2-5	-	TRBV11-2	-	CASSARLGVGSQETQYF	TGTGCCAGCAGCGCCCGACTAGGGGTGGGATCCCAAGAGACCCAGTACTTC
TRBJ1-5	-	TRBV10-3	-	CASAEVGPGGNQPQHF	TGTGCCTCGGCGGAGGTTGGCCCAGGGGGCAATCAGCCCCAGCATTTT
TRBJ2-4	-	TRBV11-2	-	CASSSHLQGYIQYF	TGTGCCAGCAGCTCCCACCTCCAGGGTTACATTCAGTACTTC
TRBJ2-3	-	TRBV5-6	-	CASYDMGGQSTDTQYF	TGTGCCAGCTACGACATGGGCGGACAAAGCACAGATACGCAGTATTTT
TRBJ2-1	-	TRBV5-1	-	CASSLSQGSYNEQFF	TGCGCCAGCAGCTTGAGCCAGGGCTCCTACAATGAGCAGTTCTTC
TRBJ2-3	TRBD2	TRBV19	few	CASSSPGLPSTDTQYF	TGTGCCAGTAGTTCTCCGGGACTACCAAGCACAGATACGCAGTATTTT
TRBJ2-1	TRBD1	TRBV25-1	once	CASSEAGTGGAGQFF	TGTGCCAGCAGTGAAGCCGGGACAGGGGGCGCAGGGCAGTTCTTC
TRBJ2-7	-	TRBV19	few	CASSHEQYF	TGTGCCAGTAGCCACGAGCAGTACTTC
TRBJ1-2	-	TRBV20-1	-	CSARVSGGYTF	TGCAGTGCTAGAGTCAGCGGTGGCTACACCTTC